The clone carrying this T cell receptor (beta chain) ranks as medium-sized. Germline assignment: CDR1 MNHEY and CDR2 SMNVEV (reference sequence). V was shortened by 2 bases and J by 4 bases, with 8 bases between the two germline ends. This CDR3 spans 13 amino acids. No cell fractionation was done, so the repertoire covers all unsorted peripheral blood T cells. This entry is derived from a study of HIV-infected patients and healthy controls. About 480 ng RNA was reverse transcribed with alpha and beta constant-region primers. Using multiplexing indices, alpha and beta chain libraries were generated apart by chain-specific third strand synthesis. TCRdb reprocessed the 5' RACE reads via MiXCR and lists one record per CDR3 protein. The table records roughly 7,300 distinct CDR3 sequences, 7% to 9% of them present only once.

The rearrangement joins TRBV27 to TRBJ2-5, with D perhaps matching TRBD2 (6 bases). The source of this sequence is an adult with HIV infection. The source material was blood, sampled before antiretroviral therapy. The CDR3 loop is CASSLGGGETQYF. In DNA form, the CDR3 reads TGTGCCAGCAGTTTAGGGGGAGGAGAGACCCAGTACTTC.